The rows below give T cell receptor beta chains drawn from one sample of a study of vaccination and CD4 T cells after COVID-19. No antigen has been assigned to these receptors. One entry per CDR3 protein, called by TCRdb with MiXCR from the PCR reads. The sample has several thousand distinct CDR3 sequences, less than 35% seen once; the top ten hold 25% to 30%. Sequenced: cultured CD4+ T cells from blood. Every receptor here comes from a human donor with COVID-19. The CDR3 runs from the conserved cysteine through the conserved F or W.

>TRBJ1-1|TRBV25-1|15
CASRDRLTRNTEAFF
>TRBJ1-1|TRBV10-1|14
CASSIKNSDTEAFF
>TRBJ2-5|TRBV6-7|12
CASRPKCRGPYF
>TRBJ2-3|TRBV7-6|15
CASTTGADSPDTQYF
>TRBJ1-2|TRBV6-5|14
CASSYSIAGYGYTF
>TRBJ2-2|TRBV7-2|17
CASSPQPGLAGTGELFF
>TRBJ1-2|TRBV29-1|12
CSVEPGGNGYTF
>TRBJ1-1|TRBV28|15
CASSPGGARDTEAFF
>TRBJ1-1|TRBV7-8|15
CASSLVEVVRSEAFF
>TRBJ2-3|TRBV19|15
CASSIGDRDTDTQYF
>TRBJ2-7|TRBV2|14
CASRQGPNSYEQYF
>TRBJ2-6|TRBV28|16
CASSLFGSSGANVLTF
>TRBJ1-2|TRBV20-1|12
CSARTGRDGYTF
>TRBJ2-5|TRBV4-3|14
CASSQGLLLETQYF
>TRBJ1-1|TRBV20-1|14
CSAQRDSLNTEAFF
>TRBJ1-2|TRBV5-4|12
CASSPDNYGYTF
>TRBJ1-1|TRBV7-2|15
CASSPRGHLNTEAFF
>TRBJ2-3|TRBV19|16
CASHPVGHSLTDTQYF
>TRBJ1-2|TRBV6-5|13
CASSYSGNYGYTF
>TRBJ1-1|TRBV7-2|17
CASSLERAGTGGTEAFF
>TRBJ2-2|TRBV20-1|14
CSARGERRTGELFF
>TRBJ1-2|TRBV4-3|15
CASSQDRGGPYGYTF
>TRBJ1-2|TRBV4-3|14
CASSQGVNPEGYTF
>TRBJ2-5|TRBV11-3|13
CASSLDERETQYF
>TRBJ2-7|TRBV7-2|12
CASSPTGVGQYF
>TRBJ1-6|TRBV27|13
CASSFQGDSPLHF